This TCR beta chain was documented in a study of cytomegalovirus exposure and HLA in healthy donors. Whole-study results and caveats: According to a later analysis, most TCR beta chains associated with CMV appeared HLA-restricted.

The PCR had 60 Vbeta and 13 Jbeta primers. Here immunoSEQ multiplex PCR was the method, and the copy in TCRdb shows in-frame clones only, minus some. The data show over 90,000 clones, around 60% seen once. In regard to this clone: No antigen is known for it.

Sequencing was done on a sample of PBMCs. The sequence derives from a woman in her forties or fifties in good health and CMV-seronegative.

CDR3 sequence: CSVSRETQYF. DNA for the CDR3: TGCAGTGTTAGCAGGGAGACCCAGTACTTC. The rearrangement joins TRBV20-1 to TRBJ2-5, with D uncertain. This CDR3 comprises 10 residues. Deletions cut 7 bases from V and 5 bases from J, with 8 bases between. Per germline, CDR1 DFQATT and CDR2 SNEGSKA (reference sequence).